This T cell receptor beta chain was identified during a study of OX40 agonist ivuxolimab in advanced cancers. Notes on the study in general: Clonal expansion was seen in CD4+ and CD8+ blood T cells by week 6 at 0.1 to 3.0 mg/kg. Among expanded peripheral T cells, antigen specificity went undetermined.

J gave up 1 base and V 4 bases, and 4 bases lay outside the gene matches. This CDR3 is built from 14 residues. Germline CDR1 reads SGHNT; CDR2 reads YYREEE (reference sequence). Comments on this clone: Its antigen remains unidentified.

TCRdb's copy holds only in-frame clones and misses some; the assay was immunoSEQ multiplex PCR. The data hold approximately 99,000 clones, with roughly 95% observed a single time. The material sequenced was CD4+ or CD8+ T cells sorted from blood, taken in a trial of the OX40 agonist ivuxolimab. The J gene is TRBJ2-5, the V gene TRBV5-4, with 7 bases identical to TRBD1. The TCR comes from an adult with an advanced solid tumor such as melanoma, head and neck, liver or kidney cancer. In DNA, the CDR3 is TGTGCCAGCAGCCCCGGACAGGCCCAAGAGACCCAGTACTTC. Protein: CASSPGQAQETQYF. The whole variable domain, filled in from reference TRBV5-4 and TRBJ2-5, reads ETGVTQSPTHLIKTRGQQVTLRCSSQSGHNTVSWYQQALGQGPQFIFQYYREEENGRGNFPPRFSGLQFPNYSSELNVNALELDDSALYLCASSPGQAQETQYFGPGTRLLVL.